These 17 T cell receptor beta chains were all obtained from the same sample, sequenced in a study of blood T cell repertoires in COVID-19. Using immunoSEQ multiplex PCR, the repertoire was profiled, and TCRdb retains in-frame clones only, with some absent. The sample holds 350,000 to 450,000 clones, 70% to 90% seen once. Source material: peripheral blood. All receptors derive from a woman in her forties with COVID-19, enrolled during active disease.

Only one count was recorded for this clone. V gene TRBV30 combines with J gene TRBJ1-1; no firm D call. The CDR3 extends over 13 amino acids. Germline V CDR1 and CDR2: GTSNPN, SVGIG (reference sequence). Trimming removed 3 bases at V and 1 base at J, with 9 bases between. CDR3 DNA: TGTGCCTGGAGAGAAACAAGGAACACTGAAGCTTTCTTT. As protein: CAWRETRNTEAFF.

V is TRBV9 and J is TRBJ2-7; 7 bases agree with TRBD1. Germline V lookup: CDR1 SGDLS, CDR2 YYNGEE. This CDR3 has 15 amino acids. V gave up 0 bases and J gave up 6 bases; unmatched junction bases: 9. CDR3 amino acids: CASSVVATGVGEQYF. CDR3 sequence (DNA): TGTGCCAGCAGCGTAGTCGCCACAGGGGTAGGCGAGCAGTACTTC.

This clone has just one count. This chain uses TRBV5-1 with TRBJ2-7, with 8 positions matching TRBD1. The germline gives CDR1 SGHRS, CDR2 YFSETQ. With 4 bases clipped from V and 3 bases from J, the junction kept 6 bases outside the gene matches. The CDR3 is 14 residues long. CDR3 bases: TGCGCCAGCAGCCCGGGACAGGAGGGCTACGAGCAGTACTTC. Translation: CASSPGQEGYEQYF. Using reference TRBV5-1 and TRBJ2-7 for the parts outside the CDR3, the full variable domain is KAGVTQTPRYLIKTRGQQVTLSCSPISGHRSVSWYQQTPGQGLQFLFEYFSETQRNKGNFPGRFSGRQFSNSRSEMNVSTLELGDSALYLCASSPGQEGYEQYFGPGTRLTVT.

This sequence joins TRBV2 and TRBJ1-2, with D maybe TRBD1 (6 bases). In germline, CDR1 is SNHLY, CDR2 FYNNEI. With 6 bases removed from V and 2 bases from J, the gap between germline ends came to 10 bases. The CDR3 length is 13 residues. CDR3 loop: CASSFTGNYGYTF. The CDR3 DNA sequence: TGTGCCAGCAGCTTTACAGGGAACTATGGCTACACCTTC.

The chain is built from TRBV4-1 and TRBJ1-1; possible D gene TRBD1, 6 bases. Germline CDR1 is MGHRA and CDR2 is YSYEKL. Trimming pared 1 base from V and 0 bases from J, leaving 9 bases between. The CDR3 contains 15 residues. This CDR3 reads CASSQGTAMNTEAFF. The CDR3 DNA sequence: TGCGCCAGCAGCCAAGGGACAGCCATGAACACTGAAGCTTTCTTT.

V gene TRBV5-1 combines with J gene TRBJ1-5, with D tentatively TRBD1 (6 bases). The CDR3 length is 15 residues. Germline V CDR1 and CDR2: SGHRS, YFSETQ. Trimming removed 0 bases from V and 2 bases from J, with 9 bases in between. CDR3 region: CASSLEGVGNQPQHF. In nucleotides, the CDR3 is TGCGCCAGCAGCTTGGAGGGGGTGGGCAATCAGCCCCAGCATTTT.

The V call is TRBV5-6, the J call TRBJ2-1, with 14 bases matching TRBD2. This CDR3 has 13 residues. Trimming at V came to 9 bases and at J to 7 bases, leaving 3 bases not matched to a gene. Germline V lookup: CDR1 SGHDT, CDR2 YYEEEE. In DNA form, the CDR3 reads TGTGCCACGGGACTAGCGGGAGTTAATGAGCAGTTCTTC. Amino acids: CATGLAGVNEQFF.

The chain uses TRBV28 and TRBJ2-2; TRBD1 aligns across 7 bases. The trim removed 3 bases at V and 4 bases at J, leaving 8 bases unmatched. The CDR3 contains 16 residues. From germline, CDR1 is MDHEN and CDR2 SYDVKM. CDR3 residues: CASSLRGGRGTGELFF. The CDR3 nucleotides are TGTGCCAGCAGTTTGCGAGGGGGCCGGGGCACCGGGGAGCTGTTTTTT. The entire variable domain, with the rest obtained from reference TRBV28 and TRBJ2-2, is as follows: DVKVTQSSRYLVKRTGEKVFLECVQDMDHENMFWYRQDPGLGLRLIYFSYDVKMKEKGDIPEGYSVSREKKERFSLILESASTNQTSMYLCASSLRGGRGTGELFFGEGSRLTVL.

This clone was seen a single time. This chain uses TRBV7-8 with TRBJ1-5; D remains ambiguous. The CDR3 totals 18 residues. Trimming removed 1 base from V and 1 base from J, with 17 bases in between. CDR1 is SGHVS and CDR2 is FQNEAQ in the germline V gene. The CDR3 region is CASSLVGGGETSNQPQHF. The CDR3 DNA reads TGTGCCAGCAGCTTAGTCGGAGGCGGGGAGACGAGCAATCAGCCCCAGCATTTT. Full variable domain (rest looked up from reference TRBV7-8 and TRBJ1-5): GAGVSQSPRYKVAKRGQDVALRCDPISGHVSLFWYQQALGQGPEFLTYFQNEAQLDKSGLPSDRFFAERPEGSVSTLKIQRTQQEDSAVYLCASSLVGGGETSNQPQHFGDGTRLSIL.

The rearrangement joins TRBV6-1 to TRBJ1-5, with a tentative D call TRBD1 (5 bases). Germline V gene sequence: CDR1 MNHNS, CDR2 SASEGT. Between the trimmed V and J ends, which lost 3 bases and 1 base, there was a span of 13 bases. The CDR3 is 16 amino acids. CDR3 in DNA: TGTGCCAGCAGTGACAGCTGGGGCCTGAGCAATCAGCCCCAGCATTTT. Translation gives CASSDSWGLSNQPQHF.

This rearrangement joins TRBV7-6 to TRBJ2-7, with TRBD1 as a possible D gene (6 bases). The CDR3 length is 15 residues. Germline V gene sequence: CDR1 SGHVS, CDR2 FNYEAQ. Deletions cut 1 base from V and 3 bases from J, with 13 bases between. In DNA, the CDR3 is TGTGCCAGCAGCTTAGTGTGGGGGCTAAGCTACGAGCAGTACTTC. Protein: CASSLVWGLSYEQYF.

The sample holds one count of this clone. The chain employs TRBV7-2 and TRBJ2-6, with 7 positions matching TRBD2. V gave up 1 base and J gave up 7 bases; unmatched junction bases: 4. Germline lookup yields CDR1 SGHTA and CDR2 FQGNSA. The CDR3 runs 15 residues. CDR3 in DNA: TGTGCCAGCAGCTTAGGGGGGGGGAGAGCCAACGTCCTGACTTTC. Encoded protein: CASSLGGGRANVLTF.

The chain uses TRBV5-1 and TRBJ2-1; tentative D call: TRBD1 (7 bases). The CDR3 loop spans 14 amino acids. CDR1 and CDR2 from the germline V gene are SGHRS and YFSETQ. V was cut by 4 bases and J by 4 bases, with 12 bases left in between. CDR3 in amino acids: CASSLAGQYNEQFF. CDR3 DNA sequence: TGCGCCAGCAGCCTGGCGGGACAGTACAATGAGCAGTTCTTC.

The rearrangement joins TRBV27 to TRBJ2-1; 13 nucleotides match TRBD2. The J segment lost 4 bases and the V segment lost 2 bases, leaving 5 bases of the junction unmatched. Germline lookup yields CDR1 MNHEY and CDR2 SMNVEV (reference sequence). There are 17 residues in the CDR3. The CDR3 sequence: CASSLDGTSGTYNEQFF. CDR3 DNA sequence: TGTGCCAGCAGTTTAGACGGGACTAGCGGGACATACAATGAGCAGTTCTTC.

This clone is a singleton in its sample. The chain carries TRBV28 and TRBJ2-7; 7 positions match TRBD1. CDR1 and CDR2 (germline): MDHEN, SYDVKM. The length of the CDR3 is 15 residues. The ends lost 5 bases at V and 5 bases at J; junction bases unmatched: 12. The DNA of the CDR3 is TGTGCCAGCAGTCGAGGGGGACAGCCTTACCACGAGCAGTACTTC. Amino acid sequence: CASSRGGQPYHEQYF. The variable domain in full, with the rest retrieved from reference TRBV28 and TRBJ2-7, is DVKVTQSSRYLVKRTGEKVFLECVQDMDHENMFWYRQDPGLGLRLIYFSYDVKMKEKGDIPEGYSVSREKKERFSLILESASTNQTSMYLCASSRGGQPYHEQYFGPGTRLTVT.

The V and J genes are TRBV5-6 and TRBJ1-1, with D uncertain. V lost 1 base and J lost 1, with 8 bases in between. This CDR3 region has 14 residues. Germline assignment: CDR1 SGHDT and CDR2 YYEEEE. CDR3 loop: CASSLREGNTEAFF. Here the CDR3 DNA reads TGTGCCAGCAGCTTGAGGGAGGGGAACACTGAAGCTTTCTTT. Looking up the rest from reference TRBV5-6 and TRBJ1-1 gives the full variable domain: DAGVTQSPTHLIKTRGQQVTLRCSPKSGHDTVSWYQQALGQGPQFIFQYYEEEERQRGNFPDRFSGHQFPNYSSELNVNALLLGDSALYLCASSLREGNTEAFFGQGTRLTVV.

This chain links TRBV5-6 with TRBJ2-7, with 7 positions matching TRBD1. Unmatched junction bases numbered 4, after V lost 3 bases and J lost 4 bases. Germline CDR1 and CDR2: SGHDT and YYEEEE. The CDR3 length is 13 residues. The CDR3 sequence is CASSSRQGYEQYF. For the CDR3, the DNA is TGTGCCAGCAGCTCCAGACAGGGTTACGAGCAGTACTTC.